The 19 T cell receptor beta chains in this list originate from one sample, sequenced in a study of T cell responses to AZD1222 COVID-19 vaccine. Clones were read by immunoSEQ multiplex PCR, and TCRdb kept only the in-frame ones, dropping some. Among some 150,000 clones, around 85% were seen once, and the ten largest hold 5.5%. The sequenced sample was peripheral blood, obtained on day 0 of MenACWY control vaccination. All receptors derive from an adult in good health.

This sequence joins TRBV10-1 and TRBJ1-1; D perhaps matches TRBD1 (6 bases). Trimming pared 6 bases from V and 4 bases from J, leaving 15 bases between. The CDR3 spans 14 residues. Germline V gene data show CDR1 as WNHNN and CDR2 as SYGVQD (reference sequence). This CDR3 is CASSTGFEFTEAFF. The DNA of the CDR3 is TGCGCCAGCAGCACAGGGTTCGAGTTCACTGAAGCTTTCTTT.

The rearrangement joins TRBV19 to TRBJ1-5, with a possible D match to TRBD1 (6 bases). The CDR3 covers 13 residues. Trimming took 5 bases from V and 4 from J, leaving 9 bases between them. The V gene's germline CDR1 is LNHDA and CDR2 SQIVND (reference sequence). In nucleotides, the CDR3 is TGTGCCAGTAGTTTTACAGGGAATCAGCCCCAGCATTTT. Encoded protein: CASSFTGNQPQHF. Full variable domain (remainder filled in from reference TRBV19 and TRBJ1-5): DGGITQSPKYLFRKEGQNVTLSCEQNLNHDAMYWYRQDPGQGLRLIYYSQIVNDFQKGDIAEGYSVSREKKESFPLTVTSAQKNPTAFYLCASSFTGNQPQHFGDGTRLSIL.

The gene calls are TRBV2 and TRBJ1-1, with D unclear. CDR1 is SNHLY and CDR2 is FYNNEI in the germline V gene. V lost 8 bases, J lost 6 bases, and 13 bases lay in between. The CDR3 loop spans 12 amino acids. The CDR3 nucleotides read TGTGCCAGCTGGGTGGGGAGATCTGAAGCTTTCTTT. Translating it yields CASWVGRSEAFF.

The gene calls are TRBV5-1 and TRBJ1-2, with D perhaps TRBD1 (6 bases). Germline V lookup: CDR1 SGHRS, CDR2 YFSETQ. Trimming stripped 0 bases from V and 5 bases from J, with 14 bases between. The CDR3 totals 15 residues. CDR3 loop: CASSLEQGPFYGYTF. CDR3 sequence (DNA): TGCGCCAGCAGCTTGGAACAGGGCCCTTTTTATGGCTACACCTTC. The whole variable domain, remainder taken from reference TRBV5-1 and TRBJ1-2, is KAGVTQTPRYLIKTRGQQVTLSCSPISGHRSVSWYQQTPGQGLQFLFEYFSETQRNKGNFPGRFSGRQFSNSRSEMNVSTLELGDSALYLCASSLEQGPFYGYTFGSGTRLTVV.

V is TRBV6-5 and J is TRBJ1-5; unclear D gene. With 2 bases removed from V and 1 base from J, the gap between germline ends came to 6 bases. In germline, CDR1 is MNHEY, CDR2 SVGAGI. This CDR3 comprises 14 residues. Here the CDR3 DNA reads TGTGCCAGCAGTTACCACCAGAGCAATCAGCCCCAGCATTTT. It yields the protein CASSYHQSNQPQHF.

J is TRBJ1-6 and V is TRBV9, with D perhaps matching TRBD1 (5 bases). CDR1 and CDR2 (germline): SGDLS, YYNGEE. The CDR3 totals 17 residues. V lost 0 bases and J lost 7, with 17 bases in between. The CDR3 nucleotides read TGTGCCAGCAGCGTAGCTGTTGCAGGGCCGGGGAATTCACCCCTCCACTTT. Encoded protein: CASSVAVAGPGNSPLHF. Drawing the rest from reference TRBV9 and TRBJ1-6, the complete variable domain is DSGVTQTPKHLITATGQRVTLRCSPRSGDLSVYWYQQSLDQGLQFLIQYYNGEERAKGNILERFSAQQFPDLHSELNLSSLELGDSALYFCASSVAVAGPGNSPLHFGNGTRLTVT.

This clone was counted a few times. The chain carries TRBV4-1 and TRBJ1-3; 7 bases line up with TRBD1. V dropped 3 bases and J dropped 4; count of bases not matched to a gene: 12. This CDR3 has 17 residues. CDR1 is MGHRA and CDR2 is YSYEKL in the germline V gene. As DNA, the CDR3 is TGCGCCAGCAGCCAGCTCGGTTATGAAGGGGGCGGAAACACCATATATTTT. It codes for CASSQLGYEGGGNTIYF.

The chain couples TRBV5-1 to TRBJ2-7; 8 bases agree with TRBD2. Germline V gives CDR1 SGHRS, CDR2 YFSETQ. The CDR3 runs 15 residues. V shed 0 bases, J shed 0 bases, and the junction held 2 bases outside the gene matches. CDR3 nucleotide sequence: TGCGCCAGCAGCTTGGGTACTAGCGGCTCCTACGAGCAGTACGTC. Encoded protein: CASSLGTSGSYEQYV.

The gene calls are TRBV4-3 and TRBJ2-1; 8 nucleotides line up with TRBD2. The V segment lost 4 bases and the J segment 4 bases; nucleotides outside the gene matches: 9. Looked up from germline, CDR1 is LGHNA and CDR2 is YSLEER. The CDR3 is made up of 16 amino acids. The DNA for the CDR3 is TGCGCCAGCAGCCGGGATCTAGCGGGTTCATACAATGAGCAGTTCTTC. This encodes CASSRDLAGSYNEQFF.

This clone was counted a single time. The chain joins TRBV18 to TRBJ1-5; TRBD1 aligns across 7 bases. The CDR3 length is 14 residues. The trim removed 2 bases at V and 7 bases at J, leaving 5 bases unmatched. From germline, CDR1 is KGHSH and CDR2 LQKENI. CDR3 nucleotides: TGTGCCAGCTCACCAACAGGGGAGAACCAGCCCCAGCATTTT. This translates into CASSPTGENQPQHF. Full variable domain (rest looked up from reference TRBV18 and TRBJ1-5): NAGVMQNPRHLVRRRGQEARLRCSPMKGHSHVYWYRQLPEEGLKFMVYLQKENIIDESGMPKERFSAEFPKEGPSILRIQQVVRGDSAAYFCASSPTGENQPQHFGDGTRLSIL.

This sequence joins TRBV6-2 or TRBV6-3 and TRBJ2-1; 14 nucleotides line up with TRBD2. The CDR3 is 17 residues long. The germline V gene encodes CDR1 MNHEY and CDR2 SVGEGT. V shed 5 bases and J 7 bases; nucleotides not matched to a gene: 10. The CDR3 reads CASSRGLAGVKGNEQFF. The CDR3 DNA follows: TGTGCCAGCAGTCGGGGACTAGCGGGAGTAAAAGGTAATGAGCAGTTCTTC.

V and J are TRBV11-2 and TRBJ1-2, with D unclear. V dropped 5 bases and J dropped 8 bases, with 15 bases sitting between them. This CDR3 spans 13 amino acids. The germline V gene encodes CDR1 SGHAT and CDR2 FQNNGV. CDR3 DNA: TGTGCCAGCAGCCTTACAGCCTCGGGGGGCTACACCTTC. This translates into CASSLTASGGYTF. Full variable domain (outside the CDR3, taken from reference TRBV11-2 and TRBJ1-2): EAGVAQSPRYKIIEKRQSVAFWCNPISGHATLYWYQQILGQGPKLLIQFQNNGVVDDSQLPKDRFSAERLKGVDSTLKIQPAKLEDSAVYLCASSLTASGGYTFGSGTRLTVV.

CDR3 bases: TGTGCCAGCAGCCTCGGGGTGGCAGGGGCCGAGCAGTACTTC. Translated: CASSLGVAGAEQYF. This chain connects TRBV7-6 to TRBJ2-7, with D perhaps TRBD1 (6 bases). The V end was cut by 5 bases, the J end by 6 bases, with 17 bases between. The CDR3 runs to 14 residues. The germline gives CDR1 SGHVS, CDR2 FNYEAQ.

The V call is TRBV10-3, the J call TRBJ2-5; 9 bases are a match to TRBD2. CDR1 and CDR2 from the germline V gene are ENHRY and SYGVKD. The CDR3 totals 15 residues. Trimming at V came to 6 bases and at J to 4 bases, leaving 9 bases not matched to a gene. Here the CDR3 DNA reads TGTGCCATCAGCCGGACTAGCGCCCAGGGAGAGACCCAGTACTTC. Its protein is CAISRTSAQGETQYF.

This clone appeared a single time. The rearrangement uses TRBV29-1 and TRBJ1-1; weak D call: TRBD1 (5 bases). CDR3 length: 13 amino acids. CDR1 and CDR2 from the germline V gene are SQVTM and ANQGSEA. Trimming took 7 bases from V and 2 from J, leaving 14 bases between them. The CDR3 is CSAAAGTNTEAFF. CDR3 nucleotide sequence: TGCAGCGCCGCGGCCGGGACCAACACTGAAGCTTTCTTT.

This chain connects TRBV10-3 to TRBJ2-2; D may match TRBD1 or TRBD2 (5 bases each). The CDR3 length is 16 residues. Per germline, CDR1 ENHRY and CDR2 SYGVKD. Trimming left V 4 bases short and J 3 bases short, with 15 bases between. CDR3 protein: CAISAHGGGYTGELFF. CDR3 in DNA: TGTGCCATCAGTGCCCACGGTGGGGGATACACCGGGGAGCTGTTTTTT.

In its sample, this clone was seen once. The V gene is TRBV5-5, the J gene TRBJ1-2; D is ambiguous. Trimming cost V 6 bases and J 3 bases, with 6 bases left between them. Germline lookup yields CDR1 SGHKS and CDR2 YYEKEE (reference sequence). The CDR3 is made up of 11 amino acids. The CDR3 reads CASIGHYGYTF. Here the CDR3 DNA reads TGTGCCAGCATAGGACACTATGGCTACACCTTC.

J is TRBJ2-7 and V is TRBV3-1 (or the pseudogene TRBV3-2), with D hard to call. The CDR3 has 14 residues. Germline V gene sequence: CDR1 LGHDT, CDR2 YNNKEL (reference sequence). V was pared by 0 bases and J by 3 bases, with 9 bases between. CDR3: CASSQDAVGYEQYF. CDR3 DNA: TGTGCCAGCAGCCAAGATGCGGTAGGCTACGAGCAGTACTTC.

The chain combines TRBV19 with TRBJ1-2; 8 bases align to TRBD1. From germline, CDR1 is LNHDA and CDR2 SQIVND (reference sequence). The length of the CDR3 is 14 residues. Unmatched junction bases numbered 9, after V lost 8 bases and J lost 4 bases. The CDR3 here is CASQGQGGSYGYTF. The CDR3 coding sequence is TGTGCCAGTCAAGGACAGGGTGGGAGCTATGGCTACACCTTC.